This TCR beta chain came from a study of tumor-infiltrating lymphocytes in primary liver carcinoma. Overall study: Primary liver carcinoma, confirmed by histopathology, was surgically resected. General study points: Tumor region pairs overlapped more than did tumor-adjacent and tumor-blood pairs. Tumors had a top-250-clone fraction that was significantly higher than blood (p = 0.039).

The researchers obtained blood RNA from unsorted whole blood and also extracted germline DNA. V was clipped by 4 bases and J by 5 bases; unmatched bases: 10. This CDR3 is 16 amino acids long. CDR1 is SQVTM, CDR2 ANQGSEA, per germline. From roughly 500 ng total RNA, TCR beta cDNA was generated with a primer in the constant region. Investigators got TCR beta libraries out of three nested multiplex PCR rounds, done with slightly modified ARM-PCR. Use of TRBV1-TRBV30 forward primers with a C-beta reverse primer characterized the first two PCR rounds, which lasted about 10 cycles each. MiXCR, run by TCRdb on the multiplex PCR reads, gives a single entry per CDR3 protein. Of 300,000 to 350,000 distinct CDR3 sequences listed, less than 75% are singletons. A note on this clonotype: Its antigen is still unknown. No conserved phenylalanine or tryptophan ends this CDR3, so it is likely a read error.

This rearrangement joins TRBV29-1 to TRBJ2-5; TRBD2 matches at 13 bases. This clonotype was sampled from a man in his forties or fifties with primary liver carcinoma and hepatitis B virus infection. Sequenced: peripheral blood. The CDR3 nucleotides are TGCAGCGTTGGCCTGACTAGCGGGAGGCCCCATGAGACCCAGTACTGC. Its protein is CSVGLTSGRPHETQYC.